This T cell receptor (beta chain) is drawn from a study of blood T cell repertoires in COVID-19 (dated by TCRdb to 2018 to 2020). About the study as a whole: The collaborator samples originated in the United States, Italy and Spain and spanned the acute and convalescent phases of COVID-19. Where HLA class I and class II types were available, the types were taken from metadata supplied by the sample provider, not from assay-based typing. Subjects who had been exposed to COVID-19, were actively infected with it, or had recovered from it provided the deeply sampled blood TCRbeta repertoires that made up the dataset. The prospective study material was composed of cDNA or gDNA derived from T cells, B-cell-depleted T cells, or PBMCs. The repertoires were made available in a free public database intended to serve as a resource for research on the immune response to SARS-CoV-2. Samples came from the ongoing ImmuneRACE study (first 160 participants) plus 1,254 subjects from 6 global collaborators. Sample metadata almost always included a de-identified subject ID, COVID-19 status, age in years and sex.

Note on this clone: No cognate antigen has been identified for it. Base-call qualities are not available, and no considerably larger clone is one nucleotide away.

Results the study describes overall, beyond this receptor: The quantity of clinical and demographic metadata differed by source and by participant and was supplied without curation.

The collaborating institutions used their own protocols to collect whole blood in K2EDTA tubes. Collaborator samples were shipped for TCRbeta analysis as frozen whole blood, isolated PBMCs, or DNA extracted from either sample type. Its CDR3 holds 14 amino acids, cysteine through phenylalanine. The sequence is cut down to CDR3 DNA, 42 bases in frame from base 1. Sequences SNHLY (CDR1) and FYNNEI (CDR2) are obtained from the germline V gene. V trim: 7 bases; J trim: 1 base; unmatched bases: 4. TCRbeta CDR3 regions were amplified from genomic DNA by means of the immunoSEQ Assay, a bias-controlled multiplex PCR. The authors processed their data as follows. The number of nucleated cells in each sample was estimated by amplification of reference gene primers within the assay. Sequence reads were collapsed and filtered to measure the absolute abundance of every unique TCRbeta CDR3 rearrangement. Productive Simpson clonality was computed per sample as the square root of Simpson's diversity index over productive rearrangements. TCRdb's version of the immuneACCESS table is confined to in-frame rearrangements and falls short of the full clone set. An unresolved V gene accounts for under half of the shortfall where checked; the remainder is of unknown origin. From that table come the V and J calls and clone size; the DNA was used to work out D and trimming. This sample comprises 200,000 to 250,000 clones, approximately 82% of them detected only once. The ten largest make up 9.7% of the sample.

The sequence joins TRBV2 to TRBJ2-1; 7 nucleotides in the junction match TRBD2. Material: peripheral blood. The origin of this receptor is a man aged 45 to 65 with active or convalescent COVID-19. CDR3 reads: CASKLANSYNEQFF. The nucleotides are TGTGCCAGCAAACTAGCGAATTCCTACAATGAGCAGTTCTTC.